Here is one TCR beta chain with its context. What it recognizes is unknown. The identical CDR3 is also encoded by other nucleotide sequences in the sample. The data are from a study of cytomegalovirus exposure and HLA in healthy donors. The CDR3 runs to 11 residues. Germline CDR1 reads SNHLY; CDR2 reads FYNNEI. V was shortened by 8 bases and J by 0 bases, with 4 bases between the two germline ends. General study findings and limits: For cytomegalovirus status, the classifier reportedly gave diagnoses with high specificity and sensitivity. The finding came from a later analysis; first-cohort TCR clusters tended to co-occur in the 90 to 150 validation repertoires.

Profiling relied on immunoSEQ multiplex PCR, and the TCRdb table lists in-frame clones only, not all of them. The repertoire holds about 75,000 clones, with around four fifths as singletons. The material sequenced was PBMCs. The rearrangement links TRBV2 to TRBJ2-5; D call uncertain. The clonotype was recovered from a man aged 25 to 45 in good health and CMV-seronegative. This CDR3 reads CASAYQETQYF. Written as DNA, the CDR3 is TGTGCCAGCGCGTACCAAGAGACCCAGTACTTC.